Detailed here is one TCR beta chain. In TCRdb, the 5' RACE reads were re-called with MiXCR into one record per CDR3 protein. Among a few hundred thousand distinct CDR3 sequences, 25% to 30% were seen once, and the ten largest hold approximately 15%. The data stem from a study of T-cell memory formation after mild COVID-19. Germline V gene lookup returns CDR1 SGHTA and CDR2 FQGTGA. The CDR3 extends over 15 amino acids. The V gene lost 4 bases and the J gene lost 1 base, with 11 bases spanning the gap. The TCR sequence derives from an adult woman who had mild COVID-19 (a few samples of this study predate the infection). Cell type and time point are not known. The sequenced sample was PBMCs or a T cell subset sorted from them (not recorded which). V and J are TRBV7-3 and TRBJ2-1, with D possibly being TRBD2 (6 bases). The CDR3 coding sequence is TGTGCCAGCAGCTCTGCGGCGGGGTCCTACAATGAGCAGTTCTTC. It is translated as CASSSAAGSYNEQFF.